This T cell receptor beta chain was sequenced in a study of T cell clones after liver transplantation. Study context: Draws occurred before transplant, before withdrawal, and after complete or failed withdrawal.

Sorting of unstimulated PBMCs yielded separate CD3+CD4+ and CD3+CD8+ fractions. The CDR3 sequence is 15 residues long. The germline CDR1 and CDR2 sequences are MNHNY and SVGAGI (reference sequence). V trimming: 6 bases; J trimming: 1 base; junction bases outside the gene matches: 3. Using immunoSEQ multiplex PCR, the repertoire was profiled, and TCRdb retains in-frame clones only, with some absent. The sample carries nearly 55,000 clones, approximately 84% recorded once. The chain links TRBV6-6 to TRBJ2-2; 9 positions agree with TRBD1. Sample: CD4+ T cells from blood, taken before liver transplant. The clonotype was recovered from a human donor who received a liver transplant. This chain's CDR3 is CASRPGQGNTGELFF. The CDR3, as DNA: TGTGCCAGCAGGCCGGGACAGGGGAACACCGGGGAGCTGTTTTTT.